Presented here are 15 T cell receptor beta chains from one specimen sequenced in a study of T cell repertoires in cytomegalovirus infection. TCRdb re-called the reads through MiXCR, storing one row per CDR3 protein. The sample comprises 200,000 to 300,000 distinct CDR3 sequences, around 8.7% of which are singletons, and less than 15% rests with the top ten. Sequencing was performed on PBMCs. The origin of the receptors is a human donor in good health (CMV status not recorded). Some clones in this sample may be carry-over from other donors' samples.

This clonotype appeared a few times. This sequence joins TRBV7-9 and TRBJ2-3; no firm D call. Germline V gene lookup returns CDR1 SEHNR and CDR2 FQNEAQ (reference sequence). Trimming stripped 5 bases from V and 0 bases from J, with 12 bases between. CDR3 size: 15 residues. As DNA, the CDR3 is TGTGCCAGCAGCATTCTATTGGGGAGCACAGATACGCAGTATTTT. Residues: CASSILLGSTDTQYF.

The chain has TRBV6-6 and TRBJ1-2; TRBD1 matches 7 bases. CDR1 is MNHNY and CDR2 is SVGAGI in the germline V gene (reference sequence). The CDR3 consists of 16 residues. J lost 0 bases, V lost 2 bases, and 6 bases had no gene match. The CDR3 loop reads CASSYGPGGANYGYTF. The CDR3 DNA reads TGTGCCAGCAGTTACGGTCCAGGGGGAGCTAACTATGGCTACACCTTC.

This clonotype was observed at least ten times. This chain joins TRBV7-2 and TRBJ2-7, with 13 bases lining up with TRBD2. J gave up 2 bases and V 0 bases, and 1 base lay outside the gene matches. The germline CDR1 and CDR2 sequences are SGHTA and FQGNSA. This CDR3 region has 16 residues. In DNA, the CDR3 is TGTGCCAGCAGCTTAGCCGGGACTAGCGGGACCTACGAGCAGTACTTC. Protein product: CASSLAGTSGTYEQYF.

This clonotype has at least ten counts. The V and J genes are TRBV28 and TRBJ1-4, with 12 bases lining up with TRBD1. V lost 1 base and J lost 10; bases outside the gene matches: 4. Germline CDR1 MDHEN, CDR2 SYDVKM. The CDR3 consists of 15 residues. In nucleotides, the CDR3 is TGTGCCAGCAGTTTATCCGGGACAGGGGGCGGAAAACTGTTTTTT. Residues: CASSLSGTGGGKLFF.

The sample holds many counts of this clonotype. The chain couples TRBV7-2 to TRBJ2-1, with TRBD1 identical over 7 bases. Trimming cost V 0 bases and J 2 bases; bases outside gene matches: 1. The length of the CDR3 is 15 residues. The V gene's germline CDR1 is SGHTA and CDR2 FQGNSA. Here the CDR3 reads CASSLAQGAYNEQFF. CDR3 nucleotides: TGTGCCAGCAGCTTAGCCCAGGGGGCCTACAATGAGCAGTTCTTC.

This clonotype appeared many times. The chain employs TRBV7-9 and TRBJ1-4, with D possibly being TRBD1 (5 bases). This CDR3 has 12 residues. The V gene's germline CDR1 is SEHNR and CDR2 FQNEAQ (reference sequence). Trimming removed 5 bases at V and 8 bases at J, with 9 bases between. CDR3: CASSAGGEKLFF. CDR3 sequence (DNA): TGTGCCAGCAGCGCCGGGGGGGAAAAACTGTTTTTT.

V usage is TRBV9 and J usage is TRBJ1-1; a weak D match, TRBD1 (6 bases). V was clipped by 0 bases and J by 3 bases, with 9 bases between them. The germline CDR1 and CDR2 sequences are SGDLS and YYNGEE. This CDR3 is 14 amino acids long. CDR3 DNA sequence: TGTGCCAGCAGCGTAGGGGGGGCGCACACTGAAGCTTTCTTT. It translates to CASSVGGAHTEAFF.

This clonotype was seen many times. The CDR3 is CASSPPAFGSGGAKETQYF. The DNA of the CDR3 is TGTGCCAGCAGCCCCCCAGCGTTCGGGAGCGGGGGGGCCAAGGAGACCCAGTACTTC. This chain connects TRBV7-6 to TRBJ2-5; 10 bases align to TRBD2. Per germline, CDR1 SGHVS and CDR2 FNYEAQ. This CDR3 is 19 amino acids long. Trimming took 5 bases from V and 5 from J; bases not matched to a gene: 20.

The J gene is TRBJ2-5, the V gene TRBV7-2, with D possibly TRBD2 on 6 matching bases. The length of the CDR3 is 15 residues. V was clipped by 4 bases and J by 1 base, with 13 bases between them. Per the germline V gene, CDR1 is SGHTA and CDR2 is FQGNSA. The CDR3 DNA reads TGTGCCAGCAGCTCCAGAGCGGGCACCCAAGAGACCCAGTACTTC. The encoded protein is CASSSRAGTQETQYF.

In this sample, this clonotype turned up many times. V usage is TRBV7-9 and J usage is TRBJ2-3; 10 bases agree with TRBD2. The germline CDR1 and CDR2 sequences are SEHNR and FQNEAQ (reference sequence). V dropped 5 bases and J dropped 5; count of bases not matched to a gene: 13. The CDR3 is 17 amino acids. As DNA, the CDR3 is TGTGCCAGCAGCCCACATAGCGGGGGGCCGTCCGAAGATACGCAGTATTTT. Encoded protein: CASSPHSGGPSEDTQYF.

The chain uses TRBV29-1 and TRBJ2-1; 9 positions match TRBD2. Unmatched junction bases numbered 15, after V lost 6 bases and J lost 6 bases. Germline assignment: CDR1 SQVTM and CDR2 ANQGSEA. The CDR3 loop spans 16 amino acids. Here the CDR3 DNA reads TGCAGCGTAACACCAATTTCTAGCGGGACCACCAATGAGCAGTTCTTC. Residues: CSVTPISSGTTNEQFF.

Worth noting for this clonotype: Being one base from a much bigger clone, this may be a read error. The chain recombines TRBV28 with TRBJ2-7, with D unclear. Between the trimmed V and J ends, which lost 2 bases and 3 bases, there was a span of 20 bases. There are 17 residues in the CDR3. Looked up from germline, CDR1 is MDHEN and CDR2 is SYDVKM. For the CDR3, the DNA is TGTGCCAGCAGTTTAGTTTCGTCCAGGCAGAGCTGCTACGAGCAGTACTTC. It yields the protein CASSLVSSRQSCYEQYF.

The V call is TRBV12-3 or TRBV12-4, the J call TRBJ1-2; no reliable D call. The CDR3 covers 13 residues. Deletions cut 7 bases from V and 4 bases from J, with 13 bases between. CDR3 sequence (DNA): TGTGCCAGCATCGCGACGATTGGCTATGGCTACACCTTC. Translated: CASIATIGYGYTF.

This chain connects TRBV20-1 to TRBJ2-1; 9 nucleotides align to TRBD2. The germline V gene encodes CDR1 DFQATT and CDR2 SNEGSKA (reference sequence). The ends lost 7 bases at V and 5 bases at J; junction bases unmatched: 3. The CDR3 totals 12 residues. CDR3 loop: CSVLAGDNEQFF. The CDR3 bases are TGCAGTGTTTTAGCGGGGGACAATGAGCAGTTCTTC.

The J gene is TRBJ2-7, the V gene TRBV12-3 or TRBV12-4; tentative D call: TRBD1 (6 bases). This CDR3 region has 14 residues. V gave up 4 bases and J gave up 1 base, with 11 bases separating them. The CDR3 sequence is CASSSGVRSYEQYF. CDR3 in DNA: TGTGCCAGCAGTTCAGGGGTAAGATCCTACGAGCAGTACTTC.